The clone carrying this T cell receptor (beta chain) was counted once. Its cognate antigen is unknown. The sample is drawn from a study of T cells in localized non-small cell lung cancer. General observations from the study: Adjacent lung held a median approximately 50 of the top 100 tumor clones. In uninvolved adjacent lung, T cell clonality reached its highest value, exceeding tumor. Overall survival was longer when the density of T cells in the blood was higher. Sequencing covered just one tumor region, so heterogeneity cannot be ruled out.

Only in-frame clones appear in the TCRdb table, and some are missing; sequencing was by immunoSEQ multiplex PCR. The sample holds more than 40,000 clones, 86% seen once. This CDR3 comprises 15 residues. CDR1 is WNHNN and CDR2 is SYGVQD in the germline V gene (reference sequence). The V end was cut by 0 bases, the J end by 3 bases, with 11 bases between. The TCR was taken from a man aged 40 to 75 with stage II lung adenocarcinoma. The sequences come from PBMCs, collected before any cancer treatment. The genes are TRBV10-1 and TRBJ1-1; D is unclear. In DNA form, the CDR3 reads TGCGCCAGCAGTGAGTCCGGAGGAGCCTACACTGAAGCTTTCTTT. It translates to CASSESGGAYTEAFF.